The T cell receptor beta chain under discussion was sequenced for a study of OX40 agonist ivuxolimab in advanced cancers. TCRdb's copy holds only in-frame clones and misses some; the assay was immunoSEQ multiplex PCR. The sample records about 24,000 clones, around 80% being singletons. The length of the CDR3 is 14 residues. Germline-derived CDR1 and CDR2 are SGHTA and FQGTGA. The ends were cut back, 4 bases at V and 6 bases at J, with 12 bases in the middle. This TCR was recovered from an adult with an advanced solid tumor such as melanoma, head and neck, liver or kidney cancer. The sample was CD4+ or CD8+ T cells sorted from blood, taken in a trial of the OX40 agonist ivuxolimab. V is TRBV7-3 and J is TRBJ2-2, with D perhaps TRBD1 (5 bases). The CDR3 loop is CASSSVRAPGELFF. CDR3 DNA: TGTGCCAGCAGCTCCGTCAGGGCCCCCGGGGAGCTGTTTTTT.